This entry lists 18 T cell receptor beta chains sequenced from one sample in a study of CD4 T cells in relation to SARS-CoV-2 and coronaviruses (dated by TCRdb to the early 2020s). The library was obtained by the immunoSEQ multiplex PCR assay. Entries here come from immuneACCESS through TCRdb and include only in-frame sequences with V and J called. Some clones fail to appear in such tables; in the studies checked, an unresolved V gene covers under half of the shortfall, and the cause of the remainder is unknown. In all, the sample holds around 25,000 clones, and around 80% of those were seen once. Less than 11% of the sample is held by the ten biggest clonotypes. CD4+ T cells from unexposed donors were collected before the COVID-19 pandemic (2011-2018). Following 10 days of culture, the EasySep CD4+ T cell isolation kit was used to isolate CD4+ T cells. Their antigens remain unidentified. Sample: CD4+ T cells from PBMCs, cultured in vitro. These receptors were taken from a human donor in good health.

The CDR3, as DNA: TGTGCCAGTAGTAAGGCAGCGAGAGGGGAAAAACTGTTTTTT. This gives the protein CASSKAARGEKLFF. The chain joins TRBV19 to TRBJ1-4; D uncertain. V was trimmed by 4 bases and J by 8 bases, leaving 14 bases between them. CDR1 is LNHDA and CDR2 is SQIVND in the germline V gene (reference sequence). CDR3 length: 14 residues.

The chain joins TRBV7-2 to TRBJ2-7; 8 bases are shared with TRBD2. The ends lost 2 bases at V and 4 bases at J; junction bases unmatched: 7. The CDR3 is 15 residues long. Per germline, CDR1 SGHTA and CDR2 FQGNSA. CDR3 sequence reads: CASSLSRGGGYEQYF. CDR3 DNA sequence: TGTGCCAGCAGCTTATCCCGTGGCGGGGGGTACGAGCAGTACTTC.

The chain carries TRBV10-3 and TRBJ1-5, with D hard to call. The CDR3 totals 14 residues. Deletions cut 3 bases from V and 3 bases from J, with 9 bases between. Germline CDR1 ENHRY, CDR2 SYGVKD. The CDR3 here is CAISDGSANQPQHF. The CDR3, as DNA: TGTGCCATCAGTGACGGGTCGGCCAATCAGCCCCAGCATTTT.

The CDR3 region has the DNA TGTGCCAGCAGTACCGGGGGAGCGGGGACAGATACGCAGTATTTT. This codes for CASSTGGAGTDTQYF. The chain is built from TRBV5-4 and TRBJ2-3; 7 bases match TRBD2. Trimming took 5 bases from V and 3 from J; bases not matched to a gene: 9. The CDR3 runs to 15 residues. The germline V gene encodes CDR1 SGHNT and CDR2 YYREEE (reference sequence).

The V and J genes are TRBV19 and TRBJ1-1; 8 bases match TRBD1. Germline-derived CDR1 and CDR2 are LNHDA and SQIVND (reference sequence). J was trimmed by 5 bases and V by 3 bases; bases with no gene match: 5. The CDR3 covers 14 residues. CDR3 coding DNA: TGTGCCAGTAGTATTCAGGGGGCTGGGACTGAAGCTTTCTTT. Its protein is CASSIQGAGTEAFF.

The genes are TRBV6-5 and TRBJ1-2, with D tentatively TRBD1 (5 bases). Germline V gene lookup returns CDR1 MNHEY and CDR2 SVGAGI. V lost 2 bases and J 7 bases, leaving 5 bases between the germline ends. The CDR3 is 11 amino acids. In DNA, the CDR3 is TGTGCCAGCAGTTACAGGGGTGGCTACACCTTC. It translates to CASSYRGGYTF.

The rearrangement uses TRBV9 and TRBJ2-3; D possibly uses TRBD1 or TRBD2 (5 bases each). The CDR3 totals 13 residues. Germline V gene lookup returns CDR1 SGDLS and CDR2 YYNGEE. With 3 bases removed from V and 6 bases from J, the gap between germline ends came to 11 bases. The CDR3 loop is CASSAAGTDTQYF. CDR3 bases: TGTGCCAGCAGCGCGGCAGGGACGGATACGCAGTATTTT.

In this sample, this clone turned up a few times. The chain uses TRBV5-1 and TRBJ2-1, with 10 bases identical to TRBD1. The CDR3 loop spans 15 amino acids. With 0 bases clipped from V and 8 bases from J, the junction kept 5 bases outside the gene matches. Germline V gene data show CDR1 as SGHRS and CDR2 as YFSETQ. For the CDR3, the DNA is TGCGCCAGCAGCTTGGTGGGACAGGGGAGGGATGAGCAGTTCTTC. It translates to CASSLVGQGRDEQFF.

This chain links TRBV2 with TRBJ2-1; 9 nucleotides match TRBD2. The CDR3 is 17 residues long. The J segment lost 0 bases and the V segment lost 2 bases, leaving 5 bases of the junction unmatched. CDR1 and CDR2 (germline): SNHLY, FYNNEI. The CDR3 protein is CASSESGRRSSYNEQFF. The CDR3 DNA reads as TGTGCCAGCAGTGAAAGCGGGAGGAGGAGCTCCTACAATGAGCAGTTCTTC.

This chain connects TRBV18 to TRBJ2-5; 7 bases align to TRBD1. Trimming cost V 2 bases and J 6 bases; bases outside gene matches: 6. CDR3 length equals 14 residues. CDR1 is KGHSH and CDR2 is LQKENI in the germline V gene. CDR3 loop: CASSPSVTGKTQYF. In nucleotides, the CDR3 is TGTGCCAGCTCACCATCGGTGACAGGGAAGACCCAGTACTTC. Full variable domain (rest looked up from reference TRBV18 and TRBJ2-5): NAGVMQNPRHLVRRRGQEARLRCSPMKGHSHVYWYRQLPEEGLKFMVYLQKENIIDESGMPKERFSAEFPKEGPSILRIQQVVRGDSAAYFCASSPSVTGKTQYFGPGTRLLVL.

The CDR3 DNA is TGCGCCAGCAGCCAAGAAAGCCTAGATCCCCTCAAAGAGCAGTTCTTC. As protein: CASSQESLDPLKEQFF. J is TRBJ2-1 and V is TRBV4-1; D remains ambiguous. The CDR3 consists of 16 residues. The V and J ends lost 0 bases and 10 bases respectively, with 19 bases between them. CDR1 and CDR2 (germline): MGHRA, YSYEKL.

This rearrangement joins TRBV6-5 to TRBJ1-1; tentative D call: TRBD1 (6 bases). The germline CDR1 and CDR2 sequences are MNHEY and SVGAGI. The CDR3 has 15 amino acids. V was trimmed by 7 bases and J by 1 base, leaving 16 bases between them. For the CDR3, the DNA is TGTGCCAGCACCGGACGGGGGCGCGGGAACACTGAAGCTTTCTTT. Translation: CASTGRGRGNTEAFF.

The genes are TRBV7-2 and TRBJ2-5; 7 nucleotides line up with TRBD2. Germline assignment: CDR1 SGHTA and CDR2 FQGNSA. The junction had 4 bases not matched to a gene; V was cut back by 1 base and J by 2 bases. The CDR3 is 15 residues long. As DNA, the CDR3 is TGTGCCAGCAGCTTAGGGGCGGGGGAACAAGAGACCCAGTACTTC. The encoded protein is CASSLGAGEQETQYF.

This clone has just one count. The chain's CDR3 is CASSHRTENTEAFF. The CDR3, as DNA: TGCGCCAGCAGTCACCGGACCGAGAACACTGAAGCTTTCTTT. This chain joins TRBV23-1 and TRBJ1-1; D not certain. TRBV23-1 is classed as an ORF, of uncertain function. The CDR3 length is 14 residues. Trimming shortened V by 3 bases and J by 1 base, and 9 bases separated the two germline ends.

DNA for the CDR3: TGCGCCAGCAGCGACTACCGATCAACCTACAATGAGCAGTTCTTC. Translating it yields CASSDYRSTYNEQFF. The J gene is TRBJ2-1, the V gene TRBV5-1; a possible D gene is TRBD2 (5 bases). Germline values: CDR1 SGHRS, CDR2 YFSETQ. V was clipped by 4 bases and J by 2 bases, with 13 bases between them. The CDR3 covers 15 residues.

The chain joins TRBV4-3 to TRBJ1-5; 9 nucleotides match TRBD1. Germline-derived CDR1 and CDR2 are LGHNA and YSLEER. CDR3 length: 15 residues. The trim removed 2 bases at V and 6 bases at J, leaving 5 bases unmatched. CDR3 loop: CASSQNRGRGQPQHF. The CDR3 bases are TGCGCCAGCAGCCAAAACAGGGGGCGCGGTCAGCCCCAGCATTTT.

The genes are TRBV18 and TRBJ1-2, with TRBD1 as a possible D gene (5 bases). The CDR3 covers 12 residues. Germline V gives CDR1 KGHSH, CDR2 LQKENI. Trimming took 3 bases from V and 11 from J, leaving 13 bases between them. CDR3 DNA sequence: TGTGCCAGCTCACCGACGGGGACGGGGTACACCTTC. Residues: CASSPTGTGYTF.

This chain joins TRBV7-6 and TRBJ2-1; 7 bases are a match to TRBD2. Trimming took 1 base from V and 5 from J; bases not matched to a gene: 5. Germline loops: CDR1 SGHVS, CDR2 FNYEAQ. The CDR3 length is 15 residues. CDR3 nucleotide sequence: TGTGCCAGCAGCTTAGTTGGGACTATAAACAATGAGCAGTTCTTC. Protein sequence: CASSLVGTINNEQFF.